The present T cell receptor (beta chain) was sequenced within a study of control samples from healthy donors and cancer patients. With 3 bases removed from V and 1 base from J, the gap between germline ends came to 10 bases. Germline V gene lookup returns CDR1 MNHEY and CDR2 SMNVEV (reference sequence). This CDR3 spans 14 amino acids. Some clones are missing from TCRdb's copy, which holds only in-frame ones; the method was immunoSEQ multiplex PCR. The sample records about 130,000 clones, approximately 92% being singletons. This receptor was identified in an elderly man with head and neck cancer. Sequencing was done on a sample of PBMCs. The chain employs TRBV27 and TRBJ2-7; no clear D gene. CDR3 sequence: CASSLFRISYEQYF. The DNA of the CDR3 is TGTGCCAGCAGTTTGTTCAGGATTTCCTACGAGCAGTACTTC.